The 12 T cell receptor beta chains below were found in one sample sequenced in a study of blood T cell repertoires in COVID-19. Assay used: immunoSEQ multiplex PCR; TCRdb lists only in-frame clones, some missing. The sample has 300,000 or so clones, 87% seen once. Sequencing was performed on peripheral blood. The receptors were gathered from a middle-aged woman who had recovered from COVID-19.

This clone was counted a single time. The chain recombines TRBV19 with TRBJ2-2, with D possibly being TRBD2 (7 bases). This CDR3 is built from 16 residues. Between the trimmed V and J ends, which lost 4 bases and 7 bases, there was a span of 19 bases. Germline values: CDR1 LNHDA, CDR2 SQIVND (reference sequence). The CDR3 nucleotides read TGTGCCAGTAGTAAGGGTCTGGGCGGGGGCGGCGGGGAGCTGTTTTTT. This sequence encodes CASSKGLGGGGGELFF.

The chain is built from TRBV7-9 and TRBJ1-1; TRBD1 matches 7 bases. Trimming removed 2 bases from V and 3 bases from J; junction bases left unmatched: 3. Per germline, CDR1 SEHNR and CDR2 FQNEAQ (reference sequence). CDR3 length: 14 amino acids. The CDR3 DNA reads TGTGCCAGCAGCTTAAGAGGGGGCTACACTGAAGCTTTCTTT. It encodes CASSLRGGYTEAFF.

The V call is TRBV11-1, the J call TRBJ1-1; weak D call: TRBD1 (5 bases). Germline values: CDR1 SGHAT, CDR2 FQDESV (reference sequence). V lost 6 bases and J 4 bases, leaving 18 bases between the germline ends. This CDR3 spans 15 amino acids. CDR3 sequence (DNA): TGTGCCAGCAGTTCATTCCCTATTGGGGCCACTGAAGCTTTCTTT. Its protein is CASSSFPIGATEAFF.

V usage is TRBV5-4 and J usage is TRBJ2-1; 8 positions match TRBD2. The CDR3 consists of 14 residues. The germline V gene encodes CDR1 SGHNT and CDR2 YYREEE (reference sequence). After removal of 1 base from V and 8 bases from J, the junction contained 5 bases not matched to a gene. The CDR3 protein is CASSLRGGNDEQFF. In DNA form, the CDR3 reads TGTGCCAGCAGCTTGCGGGGGGGCAATGATGAGCAGTTCTTC.

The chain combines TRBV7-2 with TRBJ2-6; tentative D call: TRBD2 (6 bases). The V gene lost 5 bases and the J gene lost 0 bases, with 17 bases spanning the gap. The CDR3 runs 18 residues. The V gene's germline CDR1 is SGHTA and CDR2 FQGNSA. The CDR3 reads CASSLEGGWNSGANVLTF. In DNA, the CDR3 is TGTGCCAGCAGCCTTGAAGGAGGGTGGAACTCTGGGGCCAACGTCCTGACTTTC.

The CDR3 loop reads CASSPQLTESYGYTF. In DNA, the CDR3 is TGTGCCAGCAGCCCCCAGCTCACAGAATCCTATGGCTACACCTTC. The chain employs TRBV7-2 and TRBJ1-2; D gene unclear. Looked up from germline, CDR1 is SGHTA and CDR2 is FQGNSA. CDR3 length equals 15 residues. Trimming removed 5 bases at V and 4 bases at J, with 17 bases between.

The CDR3 reads CASSQGGSNTEAFF. In nucleotides, the CDR3 is TGTGCCAGTAGTCAAGGGGGCTCGAACACTGAAGCTTTCTTT. This chain uses TRBV19 with TRBJ1-1; 7 bases line up with TRBD1. In germline, CDR1 is LNHDA, CDR2 SQIVND (reference sequence). With 5 bases clipped from V and 1 base from J, the junction kept 4 bases outside the gene matches. This CDR3 is built from 14 residues.

The CDR3 region is CASSPQRGAAIDTQYF. The CDR3 DNA is TGTGCCAGCAGCCCCCAGCGGGGGGCCGCCATAGATACGCAGTATTTT. The chain links TRBV11-3 to TRBJ2-3; 9 nucleotides line up with TRBD2. V lost 5 bases to trimming and J lost 5 bases; unmatched junction nucleotides: 11. The CDR3 is 16 residues long. Looked up from germline, CDR1 is SGHNT and CDR2 is YENEEA.

CDR3 in DNA: TGTGCCAGTAGTATCATGTCGGGGGTTCCCTACGAGCAGTACTTC. Protein sequence: CASSIMSGVPYEQYF. The chain uses TRBV19 and TRBJ2-7, with D perhaps TRBD2 (6 bases). The CDR3 loop spans 15 amino acids. Trimming took 3 bases from V and 2 from J, leaving 14 bases between them. The V gene's germline CDR1 is LNHDA and CDR2 SQIVND (reference sequence).

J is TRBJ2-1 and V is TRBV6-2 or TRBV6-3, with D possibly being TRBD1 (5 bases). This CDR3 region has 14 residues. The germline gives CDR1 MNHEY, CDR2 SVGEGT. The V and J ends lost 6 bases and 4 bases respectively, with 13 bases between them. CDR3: CASSPTRTYNEQFF. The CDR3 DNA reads TGTGCCAGCAGCCCGACTCGGACATACAATGAGCAGTTCTTC.

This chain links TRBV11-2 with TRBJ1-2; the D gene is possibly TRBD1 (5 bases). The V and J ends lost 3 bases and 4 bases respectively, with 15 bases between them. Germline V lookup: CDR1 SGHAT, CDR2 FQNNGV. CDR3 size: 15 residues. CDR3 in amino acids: CASSFSFRASYGYTF. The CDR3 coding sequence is TGTGCCAGCAGCTTCTCCTTCAGGGCGAGCTATGGCTACACCTTC. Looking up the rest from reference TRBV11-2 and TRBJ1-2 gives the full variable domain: EAGVAQSPRYKIIEKRQSVAFWCNPISGHATLYWYQQILGQGPKLLIQFQNNGVVDDSQLPKDRFSAERLKGVDSTLKIQPAKLEDSAVYLCASSFSFRASYGYTFGSGTRLTVV.

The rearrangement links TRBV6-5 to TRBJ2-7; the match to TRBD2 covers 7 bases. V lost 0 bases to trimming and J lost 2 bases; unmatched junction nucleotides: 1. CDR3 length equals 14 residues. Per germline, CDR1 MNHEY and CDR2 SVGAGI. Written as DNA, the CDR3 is TGTGCCAGCAGTTACTCAGCGGGAACCTACGAGCAGTACTTC. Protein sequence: CASSYSAGTYEQYF.